This entry concerns a single T cell receptor beta chain. Clones were read by immunoSEQ multiplex PCR, and TCRdb kept only the in-frame ones, dropping some. This table has 250,000 to 400,000 clones, about nine tenths appearing once. V was clipped by 4 bases and J by 1 base, with 14 bases between them. This CDR3 is built from 15 residues. The germline CDR1 and CDR2 sequences are SGHRS and YFSETQ. These data belong to a study of cytomegalovirus exposure and HLA in healthy donors. The sample consisted of PBMCs. This clonotype was obtained from a woman aged 25 to 39 in good health and CMV-seropositive. The chain recombines TRBV5-1 with TRBJ1-1; TRBD1 might be the D (5 bases). Here the CDR3 reads CASSVQSTGNTEAFF. CDR3 bases: TGCGCCAGCAGCGTTCAAAGTACAGGGAACACTGAAGCTTTCTTT. The variable domain in full, completed from reference TRBV5-1 and TRBJ1-1, reads KAGVTQTPRYLIKTRGQQVTLSCSPISGHRSVSWYQQTPGQGLQFLFEYFSETQRNKGNFPGRFSGRQFSNSRSEMNVSTLELGDSALYLCASSVQSTGNTEAFFGQGTRLTVV.